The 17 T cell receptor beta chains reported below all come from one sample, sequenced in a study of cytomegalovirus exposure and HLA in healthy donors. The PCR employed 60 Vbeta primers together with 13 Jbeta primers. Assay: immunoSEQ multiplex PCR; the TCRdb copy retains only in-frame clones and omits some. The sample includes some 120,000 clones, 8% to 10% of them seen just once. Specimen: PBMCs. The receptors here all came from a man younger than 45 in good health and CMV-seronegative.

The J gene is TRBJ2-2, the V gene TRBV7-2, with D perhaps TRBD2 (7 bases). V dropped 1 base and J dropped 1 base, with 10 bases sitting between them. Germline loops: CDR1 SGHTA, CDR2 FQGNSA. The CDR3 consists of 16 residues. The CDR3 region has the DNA TGTGCCAGCAGCTTAGAGGGGGGGATGAACACCGGGGAGCTGTTTTTT. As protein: CASSLEGGMNTGELFF.

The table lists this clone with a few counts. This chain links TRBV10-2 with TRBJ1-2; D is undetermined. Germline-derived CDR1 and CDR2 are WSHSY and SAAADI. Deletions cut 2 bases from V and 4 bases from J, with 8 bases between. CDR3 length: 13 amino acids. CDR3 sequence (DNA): TGCGCCAGCAGTGAGGAGTTTACCTATGGCTACACCTTC. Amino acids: CASSEEFTYGYTF.

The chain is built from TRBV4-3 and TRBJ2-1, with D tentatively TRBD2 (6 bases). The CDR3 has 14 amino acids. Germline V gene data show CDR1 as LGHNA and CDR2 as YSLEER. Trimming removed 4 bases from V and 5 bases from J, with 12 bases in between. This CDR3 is CASSRLDHNNEQFF. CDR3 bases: TGCGCCAGCAGCCGACTAGACCACAACAATGAGCAGTTCTTC.

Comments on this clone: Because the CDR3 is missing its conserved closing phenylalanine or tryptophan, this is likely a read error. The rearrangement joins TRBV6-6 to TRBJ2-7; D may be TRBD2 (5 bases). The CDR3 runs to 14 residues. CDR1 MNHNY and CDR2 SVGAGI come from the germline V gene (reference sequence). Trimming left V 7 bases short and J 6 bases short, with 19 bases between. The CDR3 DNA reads TGTGCCAGCACCAACGGGGTAGAGACTGGCGAGCAGTACCTC. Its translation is CASTNGVETGEQYL.

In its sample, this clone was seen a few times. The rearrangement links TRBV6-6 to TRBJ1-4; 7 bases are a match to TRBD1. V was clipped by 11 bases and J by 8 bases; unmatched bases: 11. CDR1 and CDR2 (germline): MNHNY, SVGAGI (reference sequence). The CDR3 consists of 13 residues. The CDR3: CAVHRGMEEKLFF. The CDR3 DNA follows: TGTGCCGTCCACAGGGGAATGGAGGAAAAACTGTTTTTT.

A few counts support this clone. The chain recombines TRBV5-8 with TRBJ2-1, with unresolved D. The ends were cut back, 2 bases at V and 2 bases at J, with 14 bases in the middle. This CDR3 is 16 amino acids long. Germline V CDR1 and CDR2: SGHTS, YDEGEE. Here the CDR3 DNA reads TGTGCCAGCAGCTTAGCTCTAACCGCCGCCTACAATGAGCAGTTCTTC. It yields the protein CASSLALTAAYNEQFF.

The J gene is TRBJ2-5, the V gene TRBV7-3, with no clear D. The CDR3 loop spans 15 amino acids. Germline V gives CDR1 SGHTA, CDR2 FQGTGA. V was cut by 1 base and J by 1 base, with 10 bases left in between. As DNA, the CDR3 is TGTGCCAGCAGCTTAATGCCAGCGAGCCAAGAGACCCAGTACTTC. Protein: CASSLMPASQETQYF.

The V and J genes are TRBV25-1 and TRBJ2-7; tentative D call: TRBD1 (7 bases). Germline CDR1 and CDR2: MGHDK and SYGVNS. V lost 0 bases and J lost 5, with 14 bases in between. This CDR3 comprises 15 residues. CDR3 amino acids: CASSEYPQGRHEQYF. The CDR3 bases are TGTGCCAGCAGTGAATATCCACAGGGGAGGCACGAGCAGTACTTC.

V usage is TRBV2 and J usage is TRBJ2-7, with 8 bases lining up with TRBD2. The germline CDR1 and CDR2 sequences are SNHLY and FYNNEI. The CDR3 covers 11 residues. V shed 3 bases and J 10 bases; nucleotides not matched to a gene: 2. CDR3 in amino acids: CASSDGGGQYF. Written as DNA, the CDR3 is TGTGCCAGCAGTGACGGGGGGGGTCAGTACTTC.

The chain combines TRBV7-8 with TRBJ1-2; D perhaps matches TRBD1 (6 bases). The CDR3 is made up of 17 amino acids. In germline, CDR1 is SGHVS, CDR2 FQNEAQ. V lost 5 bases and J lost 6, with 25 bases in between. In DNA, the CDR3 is TGTGCCAGCAGCCTACCCACCACAGGGAGAAATACCGATGGCTACACCTTC. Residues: CASSLPTTGRNTDGYTF.

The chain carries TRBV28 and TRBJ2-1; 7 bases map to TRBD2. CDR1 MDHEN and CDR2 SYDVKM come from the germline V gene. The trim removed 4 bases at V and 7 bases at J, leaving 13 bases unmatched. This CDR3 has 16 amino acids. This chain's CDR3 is CASSSNSGGRRNEQFF. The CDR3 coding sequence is TGTGCCAGCAGTTCCAATTCGGGCGGGAGAAGGAATGAGCAGTTCTTC.

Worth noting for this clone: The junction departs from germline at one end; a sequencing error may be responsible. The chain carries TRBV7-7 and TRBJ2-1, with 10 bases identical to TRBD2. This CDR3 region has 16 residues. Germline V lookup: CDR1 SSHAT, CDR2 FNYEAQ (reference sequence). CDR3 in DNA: TGTGCTAGCAGCTTAGAAACTAGCGGGATCCACAATGAGCAGTTCTTC. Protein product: CASSLETSGIHNEQFF.

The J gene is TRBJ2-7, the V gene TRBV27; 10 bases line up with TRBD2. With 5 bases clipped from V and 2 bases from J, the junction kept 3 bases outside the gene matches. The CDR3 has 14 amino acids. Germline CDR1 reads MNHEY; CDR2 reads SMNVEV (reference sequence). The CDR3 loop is CASSASGGTYEQYF. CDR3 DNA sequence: TGTGCCAGCAGTGCTAGCGGGGGAACCTACGAGCAGTACTTC.

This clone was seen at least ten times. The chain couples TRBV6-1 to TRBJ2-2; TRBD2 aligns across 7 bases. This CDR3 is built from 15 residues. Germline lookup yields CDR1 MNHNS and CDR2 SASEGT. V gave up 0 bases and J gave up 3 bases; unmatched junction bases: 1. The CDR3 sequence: CASSEAGLHTGELFF. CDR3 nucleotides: TGTGCCAGCAGTGAAGCGGGACTACACACCGGGGAGCTGTTTTTT.

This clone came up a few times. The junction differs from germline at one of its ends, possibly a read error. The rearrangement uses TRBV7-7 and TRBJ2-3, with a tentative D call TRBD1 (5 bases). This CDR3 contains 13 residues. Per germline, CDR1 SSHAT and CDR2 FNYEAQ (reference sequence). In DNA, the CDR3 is TGTGCTAGCAGCACGACAGTAGCCGATACGCAGTATTTT. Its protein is CASSTTVADTQYF. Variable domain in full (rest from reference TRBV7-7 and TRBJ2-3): GAGVSQSPRYKVTKRGQDVTLRCDPISSHATLYWYQQALGQGPEFLTYFNYEAQPDKSGLPSDRFSAERPEGSISTLTIQRTEQRDSAMYRCASSTTVADTQYFGPGTRLTVL.

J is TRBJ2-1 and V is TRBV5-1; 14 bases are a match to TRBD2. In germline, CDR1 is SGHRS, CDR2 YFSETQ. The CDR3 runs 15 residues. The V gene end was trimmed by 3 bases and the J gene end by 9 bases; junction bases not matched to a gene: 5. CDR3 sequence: CASSWGTSGSVEQFF. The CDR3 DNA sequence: TGCGCCAGCAGCTGGGGGACTAGCGGGAGTGTTGAGCAGTTCTTC.

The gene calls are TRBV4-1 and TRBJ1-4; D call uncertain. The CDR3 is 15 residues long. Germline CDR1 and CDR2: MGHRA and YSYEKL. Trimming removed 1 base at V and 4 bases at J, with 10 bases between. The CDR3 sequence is CASSQVEEFNEKLFF. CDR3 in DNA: TGCGCCAGCAGCCAAGTCGAAGAGTTTAATGAAAAACTGTTTTTT.